This is a list of T cell receptor beta chains from one sample in a study of blood T cell repertoires in COVID-19. Repertoires were generated with immunoSEQ multiplex PCR, while TCRdb's copy carries only in-frame clones and drops some. The sample records more than 85,000 clones, just over 85% being singletons. Sequencing input: peripheral blood. The receptors shown here come from a man between 45 and 60 years old with COVID-19, enrolled during active disease. Each CDR3 is given with its conserved first and last residue. A D gene is named only where the DNA matches it firmly. Not all rows give a size; the values are once, few, many and, for expanded clones, a class.

clone size,V gene,D gene,J gene,CDR3 DNA,CDR3 protein
NA,TRBV10-2,TRBD1,TRBJ2-3,TGCGCCAGCAGTTTAGTCGACAGGGGTAGCACAGATACGCAGTATTTT,CASSLVDRGSTDTQYF
once,TRBV30,NA,TRBJ1-5,TGTGCCTGGATTCGTTCTGAGCCCCAGCATTTT,CAWIRSEPQHF
few,TRBV6-5,NA,TRBJ1-5,TGTGCCAGCAGCTTGGCCGGCAATCAGCCCCAGCATTTT,CASSLAGNQPQHF
NA,TRBV10-3,NA,TRBJ1-2,TGTGCCATCAGTGAGGACAGAGGTAACTATGGCTACACCTTC,CAISEDRGNYGYTF
NA,TRBV11-1,TRBD1,TRBJ1-2,TGTGCCAGCAGCGCAAGAGGACAGGGCGGTAACTATGGCTACACCTTC,CASSARGQGGNYGYTF
NA,TRBV11-2,TRBD1,TRBJ2-3,TGTGCCAGCAGCTTGGGACAGTTCACAGATACGCAGTATTTT,CASSLGQFTDTQYF
NA,TRBV27,TRBD1,TRBJ1-4,TGTGCCAGCAGTCCTGGGACAGGGAGACCTGCGGGTGAAAAACTGTTTTTT,CASSPGTGRPAGEKLFF
NA,TRBV4-1,NA,TRBJ1-4,TGCGCCAGCAGCCACAGCCGGGGGTCTAATGAAAAACTGTTTTTT,CASSHSRGSNEKLFF
NA,TRBV4-1,TRBD2,TRBJ2-3,TGCGCCAGCAGCCAAGCCGGACTAGCGACTAGCACAGATACGCAGTATTTT,CASSQAGLATSTDTQYF
NA,TRBV5-4,TRBD2,TRBJ2-7,TGTGCCAGCAGCTTGGGACTAGCGGGGGGAACCTACGAGCAGTACTTC,CASSLGLAGGTYEQYF
once,TRBV11-2,NA,TRBJ1-3,TGTGCCAGCAAGCTGAGCTCTGGAAACACCATATATTTT,CASKLSSGNTIYF
NA,TRBV5-1,NA,TRBJ2-2,TGCGCCAGCAGCTTGGCCTCGGCGGGGAACACCGGGGAGCTGTTTTTT,CASSLASAGNTGELFF
NA,TRBV28,NA,TRBJ2-7,TGTGCCAGCACCTACAGGGATTGGTACGGGAACTACGAGCAGTACTTC,CASTYRDWYGNYEQYF
NA,TRBV19,TRBD1,TRBJ2-7,TGTGCCAGCGCCGAGGGGACAGTCTCCTACGAGCAGTACTTC,CASAEGTVSYEQYF
NA,TRBV11-2,TRBD1,TRBJ2-7,TGTGCCAGCAGCTTAGAGCCGGGACAGGGGCCCCTTGGGCAGTACTTC,CASSLEPGQGPLGQYF
NA,TRBV7-2,TRBD1,TRBJ1-2,TGTGCCACCCAGGACAGGCGGCTGGGCTACACCTTC,CATQDRRLGYTF
NA,TRBV5-1,NA,TRBJ2-5,TGCGCCAGCAGCTTGGGGGGGCCGGTCCAAGAGACCCAGTACTTC,CASSLGGPVQETQYF
NA,TRBV19,NA,TRBJ1-5,TGTGCCAGTACGGGGTATGGCGGTCAGCCCCAGCATTTT,CASTGYGGQPQHF
NA,TRBV4-1,NA,TRBJ1-3,TGCGCCAGCAGCCAAGATCCGGGTGGAAACACCATATATTTT,CASSQDPGGNTIYF
NA,TRBV5-1,NA,TRBJ1-1,TGCGCCAGCAGCTTGGGGGGACACAGGAACACTGAAGCTTTCTTT,CASSLGGHRNTEAFF
once,TRBV19,TRBD1,TRBJ1-5,TGTGCCAGTAGTCAGGGGGCGAGGCAGCCCCAGCATTTT,CASSQGARQPQHF
NA,TRBV11-2,NA,TRBJ1-5,TGTGCCAGCAGCTTAGATGCGGACAGATTGAGTCAGCCCCAGCATTTT,CASSLDADRLSQPQHF
few,TRBV28,NA,TRBJ1-2,TGTGCCAGCAGTACCCGGGGGGCCATTCACTATGGCTACACCTTC,CASSTRGAIHYGYTF